The 9 T cell receptor beta chains listed next were all sequenced from one sample in a study of CXCR3-negative and CXCR3-positive naive CD8 T cells. Study-wide points: Researchers report that CXCR3-positive naive cells carry more hydrophobic TRB CDR3s than CXCR3-negative naive cells.

Their cognate antigens are unknown. It was by 5' RACE with UMI labels that the TRB cDNA libraries were prepared. For each CDR3 protein, TCRdb gives one entry from its re-call of the 5' RACE reads, without DNA. The sample spans about 50,000 distinct CDR3 sequences; the ten largest clones claim around 0.6%. Sequencing was carried out using naive CXCR3+ CD8+ T cells from blood. The subset denotes: CD45RO-CCR7+CD27+CD95- naive CD8+ T cells expressing CXCR3 (TNR3+). These receptor sequences come from a human donor in good health. Some clones in this sample may be carry-over from other donors' samples.

The rearrangement uses TRBV5-1 and TRBJ1-1; TCRdb returns TRBD1, unconfirmable since there is no DNA. Germline loops: CDR1 SGHRS, CDR2 YFSETQ. This CDR3 spans 16 amino acids. The CDR3 loop is CASSRATDRAYTEPFF. The full variable domain, rest sourced from reference TRBV5-1 and TRBJ1-1, is KAGVTQTPRYLIKTRGQQVTLSCSPISGHRSVSWYQQTPGQGLQFLFEYFSETQRNKGNFPGRFSGRQFSNSRSEMNVSTLELGDSALYLCASSRATDRAYTEPFFGQGTRLTVV.

The genes are TRBV29-1 and TRBJ2-1. The CDR3 sequence is 12 residues long. Germline CDR1 is SQVTM and CDR2 is ANQGSEA. The CDR3 reads CSVEDRYNEQFF.

This chain uses TRBV6-5 with TRBJ2-7; TCRdb calls TRBD1, which cannot be checked without DNA. The CDR3 consists of 14 residues. Germline loops: CDR1 MNHEY, CDR2 SVGAGI. The CDR3 spells CASSGTGGRYEQYF.

The gene calls are TRBV27 and TRBJ1-1. Per germline, CDR1 MNHEY and CDR2 SMNVEV (reference sequence). CDR3 length: 13 residues. CDR3 protein: CASWNGMNTEAFF.

V usage is TRBV7-2 and J usage is TRBJ1-3; TCRdb selects TRBD1, and the lack of DNA leaves this call unchecked. The germline V gene has CDR1 SGHTA and CDR2 FQGNSA. This CDR3 has 15 amino acids. CDR3 protein: CASSFKGHSGNTIYF.

The CDR3 region is CASSQGRQGWNTEAFF. The chain has TRBV4-3 and TRBJ1-1; absent DNA, TCRdb's TRBD1 call cannot be checked. The CDR3 totals 16 residues. CDR1 is LGHNA, CDR2 YSLEER, per germline.

CDR3 residues: CASSQDRGYEQYF. The chain employs TRBV3-1 and TRBJ2-7; TCRdb's assignment of TRBD1 cannot be checked, as there is no DNA. This CDR3 has 13 amino acids. CDR1 and CDR2 (germline): LGHDT, YNNKEL (reference sequence).

The chain combines TRBV20-1 with TRBJ2-1; there is no DNA to check the TCRdb D call of TRBD1. Germline V lookup: CDR1 DFQATT, CDR2 SNEGSKA (reference sequence). This CDR3 is built from 19 residues. The chain's CDR3 is CSASIVAVIGTRSYNEQFF.

The V and J genes are TRBV12-3 or TRBV12-4 and TRBJ1-2; as DNA is missing, the TRBD1 call by TCRdb cannot be tested. The CDR3 runs 12 residues. The CDR3 here is CATGQDQNGYTF.